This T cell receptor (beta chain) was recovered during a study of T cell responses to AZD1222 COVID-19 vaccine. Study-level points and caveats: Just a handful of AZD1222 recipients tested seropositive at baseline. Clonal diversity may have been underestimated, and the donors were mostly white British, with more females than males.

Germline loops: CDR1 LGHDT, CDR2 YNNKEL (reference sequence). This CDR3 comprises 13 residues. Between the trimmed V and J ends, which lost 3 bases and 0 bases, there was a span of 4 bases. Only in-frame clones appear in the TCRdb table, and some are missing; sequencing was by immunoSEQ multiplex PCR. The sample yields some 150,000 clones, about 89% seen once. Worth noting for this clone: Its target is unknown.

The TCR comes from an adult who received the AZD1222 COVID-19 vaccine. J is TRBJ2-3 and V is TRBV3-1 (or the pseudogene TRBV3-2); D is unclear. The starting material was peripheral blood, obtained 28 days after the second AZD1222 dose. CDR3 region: CASSHSSTDTQYF. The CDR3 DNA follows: TGTGCCAGCAGCCACTCAAGCACAGATACGCAGTATTTT.